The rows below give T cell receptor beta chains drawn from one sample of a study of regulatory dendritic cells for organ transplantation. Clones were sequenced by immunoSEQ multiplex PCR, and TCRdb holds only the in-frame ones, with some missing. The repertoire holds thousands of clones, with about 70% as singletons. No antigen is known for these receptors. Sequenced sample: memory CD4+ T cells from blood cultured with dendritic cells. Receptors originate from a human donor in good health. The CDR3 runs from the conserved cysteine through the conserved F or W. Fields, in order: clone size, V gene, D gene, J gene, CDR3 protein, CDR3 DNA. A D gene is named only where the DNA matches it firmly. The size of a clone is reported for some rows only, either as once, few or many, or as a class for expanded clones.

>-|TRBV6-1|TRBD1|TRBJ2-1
CASSGQGSYNEQFF
TGTGCCAGCAGTGGACAGGGTTCCTACAATGAGCAGTTCTTC
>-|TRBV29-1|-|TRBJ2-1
CSVVSRGVINNEQFF
TGCAGCGTTGTTTCACGCGGGGTAATCAACAATGAGCAGTTCTTC
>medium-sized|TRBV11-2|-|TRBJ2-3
CASSEMTTSTDTQYF
TGTGCCAGCAGCGAAATGACAACCAGCACAGATACGCAGTATTTT
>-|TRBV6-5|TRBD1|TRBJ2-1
CASSYSGQGTGEQFF
TGTGCCAGCAGTTACTCCGGACAGGGCACCGGTGAGCAGTTCTTC
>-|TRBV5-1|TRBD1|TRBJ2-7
CASSLESGGKQYF
TGCGCCAGCAGCTTGGAATCAGGGGGTAAGCAGTACTTC
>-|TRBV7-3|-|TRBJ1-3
CASGLENTIYF
TGTGCCAGCGGCCTAGAAAACACCATATATTTT
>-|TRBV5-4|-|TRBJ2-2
CASSAGRGGGLGAGELFF
TGTGCCAGCAGCGCCGGCCGAGGAGGGGGCCTAGGGGCCGGGGAGCTGTTTTTT
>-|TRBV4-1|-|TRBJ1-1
CASSQANRDEAFF
TGCGCCAGCAGCCAAGCGAACAGAGATGAAGCTTTCTTT
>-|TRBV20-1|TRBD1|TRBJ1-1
CSAKGGGEAFF
TGCAGTGCTAAAGGGGGCGGGGAAGCTTTCTTT
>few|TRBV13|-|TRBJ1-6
CATESQGYNSPLHF
TGTGCCACCGAATCACAGGGATATAATTCACCCCTCCACTTT
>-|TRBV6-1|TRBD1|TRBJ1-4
CASRDRDGEKLFF
TGTGCCAGCAGGGACAGGGACGGTGAAAAACTGTTTTTT
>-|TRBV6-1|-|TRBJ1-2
CASSPQTEFYGYTF
TGTGCCAGCAGTCCCCAGACAGAGTTCTATGGCTACACCTTC
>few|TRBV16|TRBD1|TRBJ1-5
CASSQSGQGNQPQHF
TGTGCCAGCAGCCAGTCCGGACAGGGGAATCAGCCCCAGCATTTT
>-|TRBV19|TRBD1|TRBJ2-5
CASSTGQGETQYF
TGTGCCAGTAGTACGGGACAGGGAGAGACCCAGTACTTC
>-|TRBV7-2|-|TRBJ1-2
CASSLGRGLNYGYTF
TGTGCCAGCAGCTTGGGCCGCGGACTTAACTATGGCTACACCTTC
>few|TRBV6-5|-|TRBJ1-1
CASSYSNSNTEAFF
TGTGCCAGCAGTTACTCGAACTCCAACACTGAAGCTTTCTTT
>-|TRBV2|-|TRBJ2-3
CASSLGLALGTDTQYF
TGTGCCAGCAGCTTAGGGCTAGCGCTTGGCACAGATACGCAGTATTTT
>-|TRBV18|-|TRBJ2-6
CASSPQGGGTSAGANVLTF
TGTGCCAGCTCACCACAGGGAGGGGGTACTAGTGCTGGGGCCAACGTCCTGACTTTC
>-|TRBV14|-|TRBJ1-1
CASSQVQDTEAFF
TGTGCCAGCAGCCAAGTACAAGACACTGAAGCTTTCTTT
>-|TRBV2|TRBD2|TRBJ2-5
CASSRGDQETQYF
TGTGCCAGCAGTCGGGGGGACCAAGAGACCCAGTACTTC
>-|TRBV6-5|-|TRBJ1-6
CASSRYSTLNSPLHF
TGTGCCAGCAGTCGATACAGCACTCTCAATTCACCCCTCCACTTT
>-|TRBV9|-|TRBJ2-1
CASSAHDGSGGYYNEQFF
TGTGCCAGCAGCGCACATGATGGGTCGGGGGGCTACTACAATGAGCAGTTCTTC
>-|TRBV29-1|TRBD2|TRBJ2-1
CSVPETSGGASEQFF
TGCAGCGTCCCTGAGACTAGCGGGGGGGCGTCTGAGCAGTTCTTC
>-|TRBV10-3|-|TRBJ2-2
CASTVQGSTGELFF
TGTGCCAGCACAGTCCAGGGGTCCACCGGGGAGCTGTTTTTT
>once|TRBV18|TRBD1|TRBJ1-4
CASSPEGQGGEKLFF
TGTGCCAGCTCACCCGAGGGACAGGGCGGGGAAAAACTGTTTTTT
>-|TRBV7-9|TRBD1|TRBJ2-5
CASSLTGFETQYF
TGTGCCAGCAGCCTGACAGGGTTTGAGACCCAGTACTTC
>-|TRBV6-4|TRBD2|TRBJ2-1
CASSPGTSGGLNEQFF
TGTGCCAGCAGCCCCGGGACTAGCGGGGGCTTGAATGAGCAGTTCTTC
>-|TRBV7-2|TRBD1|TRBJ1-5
CASSLAQGAGQPQHF
TGTGCCAGCAGCTTAGCACAGGGGGCTGGTCAGCCCCAGCATTTT
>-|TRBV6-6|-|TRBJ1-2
CASSSGREGTF
TGTGCCAGCAGTTCGGGCCGGGAGGGCACCTTC
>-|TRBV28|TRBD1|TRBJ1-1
CASSRQGAGTEAFF
TGTGCCAGCAGCCGCCAGGGGGCAGGGACTGAAGCTTTCTTT
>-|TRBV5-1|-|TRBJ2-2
CASSLVVTGNTGELFF
TGCGCCAGCAGCTTGGTCGTAACGGGGAACACCGGGGAGCTGTTTTTT
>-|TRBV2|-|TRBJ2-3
CASRRDKPTDTQYF
TGTGCCAGCAGGAGGGACAAACCCACAGATACGCAGTATTTT
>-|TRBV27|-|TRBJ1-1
CASSLQGLTEAFF
TGTGCCAGCAGTCTACAGGGATTAACTGAAGCTTTCTTT
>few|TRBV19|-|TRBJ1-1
CASSIGWRTTEAFF
TGTGCCAGTAGTATAGGTTGGCGGACAACCGAAGCTTTCTTT
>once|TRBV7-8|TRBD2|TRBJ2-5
CASSSWTSGQETQYF
TGTGCCAGCAGCTCTTGGACTAGCGGGCAAGAGACCCAGTACTTC
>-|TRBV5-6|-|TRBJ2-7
CASSLMGDTSYEQYF
TGTGCCAGCAGCTTGATGGGAGATACCTCCTACGAGCAGTACTTC
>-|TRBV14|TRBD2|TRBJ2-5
CASSPFGGGWETQYF
TGTGCCAGCAGCCCCTTCGGGGGGGGATGGGAGACCCAGTACTTC
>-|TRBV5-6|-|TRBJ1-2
CASSLRRRTGYTF
TGTGCCAGCAGCTTAAGGAGGAGGACTGGCTACACCTTC
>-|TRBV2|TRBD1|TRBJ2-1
CASRGDRNYNEQFF
TGTGCCAGCCGAGGGGACAGAAACTACAATGAGCAGTTCTTC
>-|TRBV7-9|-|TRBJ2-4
CASSPGTAYIQYF
TGTGCCAGCAGCCCTGGTACAGCCTACATTCAGTACTTC
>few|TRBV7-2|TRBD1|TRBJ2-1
CASSSLTGRYNEQFF
TGTGCCAGCAGCTCGTTGACAGGGCGCTACAATGAGCAGTTCTTC
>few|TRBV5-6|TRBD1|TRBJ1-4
CASSTLGGENEKLFF
TGTGCCAGCAGCACCCTAGGGGGCGAGAATGAAAAACTGTTTTTT
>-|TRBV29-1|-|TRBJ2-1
CSVEDLRGAGYNEQFF
TGCAGCGTTGAAGATCTCAGGGGGGCGGGCTACAATGAGCAGTTCTTC
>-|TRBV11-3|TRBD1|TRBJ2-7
CASSYKQGYEQYF
TGTGCCAGCAGCTATAAACAGGGGTACGAGCAGTACTTC
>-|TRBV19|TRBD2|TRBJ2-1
CASSSGGGSGEQFF
TGTGCCAGTAGTAGCGGCGGGGGTTCGGGTGAGCAGTTCTTC
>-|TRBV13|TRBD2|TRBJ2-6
CASSSRLAGHTPGANVLTF
TGTGCCAGCAGCTCGAGACTAGCGGGTCATACCCCTGGGGCCAACGTCCTGACTTTC
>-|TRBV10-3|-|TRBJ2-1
CAISESAGEYNEQFF
TGTGCCATCAGTGAGTCTGCAGGGGAATACAATGAGCAGTTCTTC
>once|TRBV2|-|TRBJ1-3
CASSSGEGSGNTIYF
TGTGCCAGCAGTTCCGGGGAAGGGTCTGGAAACACCATATATTTT
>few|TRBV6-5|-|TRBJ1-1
CASRYALVQNTEAFF
TGTGCCAGCAGGTACGCTTTAGTCCAGAACACTGAAGCTTTCTTT
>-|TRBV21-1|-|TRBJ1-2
CASSKNGGAGHNYGYTF
TGTGCCAGCAGCAAAAATGGTGGGGCAGGACATAACTATGGCTACACCTTC